One sample yielded the 13 T cell receptor beta chains listed below, sequenced in a study of beta chain features in type 1 diabetes. As every portion of the isolated RNA was reverse transcribed, the sequencing read expressed TCRB transcripts. Some clones are missing from TCRdb's copy, which holds only in-frame ones; the method was immunoSEQ multiplex PCR. This table holds 250,000 to 300,000 clones, 7.5% to 9.5% found once. Input material: central memory CD4+ T cells from blood. These receptors all stem from a woman between 18 and 29 years old in good health.

V usage is TRBV6-6 and J usage is TRBJ1-1; D may be TRBD1 (5 bases). V lost 6 bases and J lost 7, with 18 bases in between. Germline-derived CDR1 and CDR2 are MNHNY and SVGAGI (reference sequence). This CDR3 has 14 residues. CDR3 in DNA: TGTGCCAGCAGAGATACAGGAAAACGACATGAAGCTTTCTTT. As protein: CASRDTGKRHEAFF.

V is TRBV4-3 and J is TRBJ2-7, with 13 bases aligning to TRBD2. The trim removed 1 base at V and 4 bases at J, leaving 7 bases unmatched. The germline V gene encodes CDR1 LGHNA and CDR2 YSLEER. The CDR3 contains 17 residues. As DNA, the CDR3 is TGCGCCAGCAGCCAAGGCCTGGGACTAGCGGGATTTTACGAGCAGTACTTC. Translated: CASSQGLGLAGFYEQYF.

This clone was counted many times. The gene calls are TRBV5-4 and TRBJ2-2; 9 nucleotides line up with TRBD1. The CDR3 runs to 16 residues. V shed 4 bases and J 3 bases; nucleotides not matched to a gene: 7. Germline CDR1 reads SGHNT; CDR2 reads YYREEE (reference sequence). The CDR3 is CASSRGQGTDTGELFF. CDR3 in DNA: TGTGCCAGCAGCCGGGGACAGGGCACGGACACCGGGGAGCTGTTTTTT. The full variable domain, rest sourced from reference TRBV5-4 and TRBJ2-2, is ETGVTQSPTHLIKTRGQQVTLRCSSQSGHNTVSWYQQALGQGPQFIFQYYREEENGRGNFPPRFSGLQFPNYSSELNVNALELDDSALYLCASSRGQGTDTGELFFGEGSRLTVL.

This clone was seen a few times. The chain joins TRBV5-1 to TRBJ2-5; unclear D gene. Germline loops: CDR1 SGHRS, CDR2 YFSETQ. The V end was cut by 4 bases, the J end by 2 bases, with 12 bases between. The CDR3 has 14 amino acids. Here the CDR3 DNA reads TGCGCCAGCAGCCAGGCTGGAGCTCAAGAGACCCAGTACTTC. Translation: CASSQAGAQETQYF.

The table lists this clone with many counts. CDR3 sequence (DNA): TGTGCCATCTCGGGGAACAATGAGCAGTTCTTC. Protein product: CAISGNNEQFF. V and J are TRBV10-3 and TRBJ2-1, with a possible D match to TRBD2 (5 bases). V was shortened by 8 bases and J by 5 bases, with 7 bases between the two germline ends. CDR3 length: 11 amino acids. The V gene's germline CDR1 is ENHRY and CDR2 SYGVKD.

V usage is TRBV4-1 and J usage is TRBJ1-2, with 9 bases that match TRBD1. CDR3 length equals 15 residues. CDR1 MGHRA and CDR2 YSYEKL come from the germline V gene. V was clipped by 4 bases and J by 1 base; unmatched bases: 4. The CDR3 protein is CASSRRTGDNYGYTF. The CDR3 coding sequence is TGCGCCAGCAGCCGCCGGACAGGGGATAACTATGGCTACACCTTC.

The chain recombines TRBV6-6 with TRBJ1-1, with D possibly being TRBD1 (6 bases). This CDR3 comprises 14 residues. Germline CDR1 reads MNHNY; CDR2 reads SVGAGI (reference sequence). V was clipped by 5 bases and J by 5 bases, with 15 bases between them. In nucleotides, the CDR3 is TGTGCCAGCAGTCCCGGGACATTTGCGACTGAAGCTTTCTTT. It encodes CASSPGTFATEAFF.

This clone was seen a handful of times. This chain links TRBV6-1 with TRBJ2-7; TRBD2 might be the D (5 bases). The CDR3 totals 13 residues. V was clipped by 3 bases and J by 2 bases, with 8 bases between them. Germline assignment: CDR1 MNHNS and CDR2 SASEGT. The CDR3 DNA is TGTGCCAGCAGTGACTCCGGGGCCTACGAGCAGTACGTC. Amino acid sequence: CASSDSGAYEQYV.

This clone was observed a few times. V gene TRBV7-9 combines with J gene TRBJ1-3; no definite D call. V was trimmed by 1 base and J by 2 bases, leaving 6 bases between them. The CDR3 contains 14 residues. Looked up from germline, CDR1 is SEHNR and CDR2 is FQNEAQ (reference sequence). CDR3 in DNA: TGTGCCAGCAGCTTAGTCCCTCCTGGAAACACCATATATTTT. It specifies CASSLVPPGNTIYF. Full variable domain (outside the CDR3, taken from reference TRBV7-9 and TRBJ1-3): DTGVSQNPRHKITKRGQNVTFRCDPISEHNRLYWYRQTLGQGPEFLTYFQNEAQLEKSRLLSDRFSAERPKGSFSTLEIQRTEQGDSAMYLCASSLVPPGNTIYFGEGSWLTVV.

Ten or more counts support this clone. The chain has TRBV7-3 and TRBJ2-3, with 8 bases lining up with TRBD1. CDR1 is SGHTA, CDR2 FQGTGA, per germline. With V trimmed by 5 bases and J by 5 bases, 9 bases remained unmatched. The length of the CDR3 is 15 residues. CDR3 coding DNA: TGTGCCAGCAGCCTGGCAGGGGGCGCGGTAGATACGCAGTATTTT. Residues: CASSLAGGAVDTQYF.

This clone was detected only a few times. The chain joins TRBV30 to TRBJ1-3, with D tentatively TRBD1 (6 bases). CDR1 GTSNPN and CDR2 SVGIG come from the germline V gene (reference sequence). V was clipped by 0 bases and J by 0 bases, with 12 bases between them. The CDR3 spans 16 residues. The CDR3 sequence is CAWSVGGSHSGNTIYF. The CDR3 DNA sequence: TGTGCCTGGAGTGTAGGGGGTAGTCACTCTGGAAACACCATATATTTT.

This chain connects TRBV28 to TRBJ1-2, with TRBD1 as a possible D gene (5 bases). With 8 bases removed from V and 6 bases from J, the gap between germline ends came to 16 bases. Germline values: CDR1 MDHEN, CDR2 SYDVKM. CDR3 size: 13 residues. CDR3 amino acids: CASAKPGTDGYTF. The CDR3 DNA reads as TGTGCCAGCGCTAAACCCGGGACGGATGGCTACACCTTC.

This clone appeared a few times. The J gene is TRBJ2-1, the V gene TRBV5-6; no clear D gene. Trimming shortened V by 7 bases and J by 8 bases, and 10 bases separated the two germline ends. CDR3 length: 11 residues. Germline values: CDR1 SGHDT, CDR2 YYEEEE. CDR3: CASGPMDEQFF. DNA of the CDR3: TGTGCCAGCGGGCCGATGGATGAGCAGTTCTTC.